The T cell receptor (beta chain) described here comes from a study of tissue T cells after allogeneic stem cell transplantation. Notes on the study in general: TCR repertoires tracked anatomic similarity, regardless of disease or transplant status. Sampling depth was limited, and the cohort was small and clinically varied. Which tissue TCRs were alloreactive or antigen-specific was not determined. Some clones might be persisting host cells.

Repertoires were generated with immunoSEQ multiplex PCR, while TCRdb's copy carries only in-frame clones and drops some. The sample has about 17,000 clones; 70% are singletons. CDR1 is NNHNN, CDR2 SYGAGS, per germline (reference sequence). J was trimmed by 7 bases and V by 0 bases; bases with no gene match: 4. This CDR3 spans 14 amino acids. For this clone: What it binds is unknown. The genes are named according to mouse. Sequencing ends 1 residue short of the CDR3 end; the germline J gene provides the rest.

Sequencing was performed on spleen. This chain uses TRBV13-2 with TRBJ2-7; 10 positions match TRBD2. The TCR comes from a female BALB/c mouse in good health. The MHC haplotype of the strain is H2-d. The CDR3 bases that were read are TGTGCCAGCGGTGATGCGACTGGGGGGAGGGAACAGTAC. It yields the protein CASGDATGGREQY. The CDR3 in full is CASGDATGGREQYF.